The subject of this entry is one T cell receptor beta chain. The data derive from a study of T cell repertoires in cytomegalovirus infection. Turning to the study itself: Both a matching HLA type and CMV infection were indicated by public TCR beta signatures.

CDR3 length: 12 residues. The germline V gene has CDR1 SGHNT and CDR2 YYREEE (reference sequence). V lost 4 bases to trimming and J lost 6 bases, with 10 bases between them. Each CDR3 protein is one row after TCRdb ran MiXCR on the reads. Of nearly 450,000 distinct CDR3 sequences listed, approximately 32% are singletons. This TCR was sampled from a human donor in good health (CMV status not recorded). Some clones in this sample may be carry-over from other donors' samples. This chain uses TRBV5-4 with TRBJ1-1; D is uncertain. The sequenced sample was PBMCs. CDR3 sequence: CASSPGVAEAFF. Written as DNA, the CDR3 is TGTGCCAGCAGCCCCGGAGTGGCTGAAGCTTTCTTT.